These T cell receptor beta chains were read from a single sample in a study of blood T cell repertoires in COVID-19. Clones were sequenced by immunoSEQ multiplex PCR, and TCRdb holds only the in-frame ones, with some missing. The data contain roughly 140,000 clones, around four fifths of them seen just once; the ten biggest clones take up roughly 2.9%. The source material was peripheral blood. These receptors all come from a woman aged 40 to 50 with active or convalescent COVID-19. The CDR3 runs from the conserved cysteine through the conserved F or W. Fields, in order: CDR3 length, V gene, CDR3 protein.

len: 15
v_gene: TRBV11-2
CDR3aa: CASSLDPSSYNEQFF

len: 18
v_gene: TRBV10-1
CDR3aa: CASSENRDREYSGNTIYF

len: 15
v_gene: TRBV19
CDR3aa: CASRQDRGGSYEQYF

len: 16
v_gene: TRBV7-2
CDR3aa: CASSLVGVGSYNEQFF

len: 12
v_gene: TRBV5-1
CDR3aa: CASSVNQGGAFF

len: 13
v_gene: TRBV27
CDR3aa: CASSLWGLNEQYF

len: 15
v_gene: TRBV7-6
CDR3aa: CASSWTQGAGETQYF

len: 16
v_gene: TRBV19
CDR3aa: CASSIDLEVSGNTIYF

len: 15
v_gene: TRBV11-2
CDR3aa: CASSLDPEVSYEQYF

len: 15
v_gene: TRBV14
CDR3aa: CASSQDRVSGEKLFF

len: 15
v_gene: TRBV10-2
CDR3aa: CASSEWTSGTDTQYF

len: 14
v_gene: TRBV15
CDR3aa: CATSSQGGSTEAFF

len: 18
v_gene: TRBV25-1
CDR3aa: CASSEYIRGTGAFYEQYF

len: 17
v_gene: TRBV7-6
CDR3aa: CASSQTPQGAGANVLTF

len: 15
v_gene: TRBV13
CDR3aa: CASSLRGGSTDTQYF

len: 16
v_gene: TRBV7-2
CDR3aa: CASSRDRWADGDTQYF

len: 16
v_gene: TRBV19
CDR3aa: CASNSPYRVSNQPQHF